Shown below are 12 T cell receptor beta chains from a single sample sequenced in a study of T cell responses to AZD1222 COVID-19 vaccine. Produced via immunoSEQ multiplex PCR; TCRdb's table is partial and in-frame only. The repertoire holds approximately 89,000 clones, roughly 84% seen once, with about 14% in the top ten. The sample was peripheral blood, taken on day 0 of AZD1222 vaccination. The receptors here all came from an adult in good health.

In nucleotides, the CDR3 is TGTGCCAGCAGTTACTCCCGGGGAAACTATGGCTACACCTTC. Encoded protein: CASSYSRGNYGYTF. The V gene is TRBV6-5, the J gene TRBJ1-2; D gene unclear. The germline V gene has CDR1 MNHEY and CDR2 SVGAGI. CDR3 length: 14 amino acids. With 0 bases removed from V and 2 bases from J, the gap between germline ends came to 7 bases.

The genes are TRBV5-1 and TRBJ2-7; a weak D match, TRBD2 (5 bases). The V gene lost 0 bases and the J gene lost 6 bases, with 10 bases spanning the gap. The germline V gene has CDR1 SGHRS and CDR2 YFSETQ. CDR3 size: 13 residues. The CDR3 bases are TGCGCCAGCAGCTTGGGCCCTGGAGGCGAGCAGTACTTC. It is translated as CASSLGPGGEQYF.

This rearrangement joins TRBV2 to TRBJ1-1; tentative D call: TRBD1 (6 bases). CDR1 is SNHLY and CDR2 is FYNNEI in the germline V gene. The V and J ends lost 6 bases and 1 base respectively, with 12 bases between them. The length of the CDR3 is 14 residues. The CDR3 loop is CASRLRTENTEAFF. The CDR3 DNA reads TGTGCCAGCAGACTCCGGACAGAGAACACTGAAGCTTTCTTT.

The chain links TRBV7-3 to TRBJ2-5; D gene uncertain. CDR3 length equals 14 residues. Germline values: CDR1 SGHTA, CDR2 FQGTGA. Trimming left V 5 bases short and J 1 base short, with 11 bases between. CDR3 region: CASSLLASQETQYF. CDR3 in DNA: TGTGCCAGCAGCCTCCTGGCCAGCCAAGAGACCCAGTACTTC.

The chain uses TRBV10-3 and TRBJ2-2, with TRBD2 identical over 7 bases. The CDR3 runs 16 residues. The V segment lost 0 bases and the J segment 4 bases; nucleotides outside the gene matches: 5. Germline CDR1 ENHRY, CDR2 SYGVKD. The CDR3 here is CAISESKGRATGELFF. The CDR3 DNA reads TGTGCCATCAGTGAGTCGAAGGGGAGGGCCACCGGGGAGCTGTTTTTT.

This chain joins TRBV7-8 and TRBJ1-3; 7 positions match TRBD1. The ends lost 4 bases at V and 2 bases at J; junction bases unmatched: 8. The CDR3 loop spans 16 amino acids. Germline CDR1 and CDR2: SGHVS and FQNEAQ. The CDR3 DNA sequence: TGTGCCAGCAGCTCAGGGGGGGTTATGGCTGGAAACACCATATATTTT. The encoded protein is CASSSGGVMAGNTIYF.

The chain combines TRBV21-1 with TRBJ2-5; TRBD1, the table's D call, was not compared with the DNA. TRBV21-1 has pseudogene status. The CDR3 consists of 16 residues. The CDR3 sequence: CASSRRTGKLVETQYF. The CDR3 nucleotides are TGTGCCAGCAGCAGACGGACAGGGAAACTGGTAGAGACCCAGTACTTC.

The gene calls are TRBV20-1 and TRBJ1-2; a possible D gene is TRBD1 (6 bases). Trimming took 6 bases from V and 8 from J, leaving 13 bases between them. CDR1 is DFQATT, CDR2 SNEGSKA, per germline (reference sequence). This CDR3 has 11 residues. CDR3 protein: CSAPVGGGYTF. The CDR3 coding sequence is TGCAGTGCCCCCGTCGGGGGCGGCTACACCTTC.

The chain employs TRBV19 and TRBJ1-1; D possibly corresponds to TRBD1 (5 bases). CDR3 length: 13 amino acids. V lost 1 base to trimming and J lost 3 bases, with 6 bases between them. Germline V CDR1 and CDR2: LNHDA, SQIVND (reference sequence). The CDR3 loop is CASSIVRDTEAFF. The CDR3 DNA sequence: TGTGCCAGTAGTATAGTCAGGGACACTGAAGCTTTCTTT. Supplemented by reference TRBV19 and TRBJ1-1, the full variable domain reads DGGITQSPKYLFRKEGQNVTLSCEQNLNHDAMYWYRQDPGQGLRLIYYSQIVNDFQKGDIAEGYSVSREKKESFPLTVTSAQKNPTAFYLCASSIVRDTEAFFGQGTRLTVV.

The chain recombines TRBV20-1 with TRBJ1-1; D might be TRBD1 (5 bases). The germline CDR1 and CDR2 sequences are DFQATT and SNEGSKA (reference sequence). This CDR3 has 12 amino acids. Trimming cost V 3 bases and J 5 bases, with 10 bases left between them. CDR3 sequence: CSASFGGTEAFF. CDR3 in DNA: TGCAGTGCTAGTTTTGGGGGGACTGAAGCTTTCTTT.

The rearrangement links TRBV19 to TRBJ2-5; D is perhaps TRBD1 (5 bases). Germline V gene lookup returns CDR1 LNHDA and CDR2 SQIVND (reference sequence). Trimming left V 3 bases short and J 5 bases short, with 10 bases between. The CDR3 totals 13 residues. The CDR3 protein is CASSMGRAETQYF. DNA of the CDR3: TGTGCCAGTAGTATGGGCAGGGCTGAGACCCAGTACTTC.

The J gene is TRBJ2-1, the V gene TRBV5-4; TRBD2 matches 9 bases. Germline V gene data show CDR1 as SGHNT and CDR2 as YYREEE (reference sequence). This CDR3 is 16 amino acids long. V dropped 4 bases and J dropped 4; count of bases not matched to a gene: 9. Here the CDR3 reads CASSAFSGGGYNEQFF. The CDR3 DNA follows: TGTGCCAGCAGCGCCTTTAGCGGGGGCGGATACAATGAGCAGTTCTTC. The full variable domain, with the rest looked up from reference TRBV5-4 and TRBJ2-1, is ETGVTQSPTHLIKTRGQQVTLRCSSQSGHNTVSWYQQALGQGPQFIFQYYREEENGRGNFPPRFSGLQFPNYSSELNVNALELDDSALYLCASSAFSGGGYNEQFFGPGTRLTVL.